A single sample is the source of the 17 T cell receptor beta chains below, sequenced in a study of blood T cells in healthy people across ages. The use of a sample-barcoded 5' primer and a J-beta primer mix characterized a second PCR of about 7 to 12 cycles. TCRdb reanalysed the 5' RACE reads using MiXCR and keeps one entry per CDR3 protein. In the table there are some 1.4 million distinct CDR3 sequences, around 39% of which are singletons. Sequencing input: blood. These TCRs come from a woman aged 18-29 years in good health.

This CDR3 is CASSWRAAAFF. CDR3 nucleotide sequence: TGTGCCAGCAGTTGGAGGGCGGCAGCTTTCTTT. The chain recombines TRBV28 with TRBJ1-1; D remains ambiguous. There are 11 residues in the CDR3. Trimming stripped 4 bases from V and 10 bases from J, with 10 bases between. Germline values: CDR1 MDHEN, CDR2 SYDVKM. The entire variable domain, with the rest obtained from reference TRBV28 and TRBJ1-1, is as follows: DVKVTQSSRYLVKRTGEKVFLECVQDMDHENMFWYRQDPGLGLRLIYFSYDVKMKEKGDIPEGYSVSREKKERFSLILESASTNQTSMYLCASSWRAAAFFGQGTRLTVV.

The gene calls are TRBV7-9 and TRBJ1-4, with D perhaps matching TRBD1 (5 bases). CDR1 and CDR2 from the germline V gene are SEHNR and FQNEAQ (reference sequence). The CDR3 contains 16 residues. Trimming took 5 bases from V and 5 from J, leaving 18 bases between them. CDR3 DNA sequence: TGTGCCAGCAGCCTCTCGGACACCATCTCGAATGAAAAACTGTTTTTT. Its protein product is CASSLSDTISNEKLFF. Full variable domain (missing parts from reference TRBV7-9 and TRBJ1-4): DTGVSQNPRHKITKRGQNVTFRCDPISEHNRLYWYRQTLGQGPEFLTYFQNEAQLEKSRLLSDRFSAERPKGSFSTLEIQRTEQGDSAMYLCASSLSDTISNEKLFFGSGTQLSVL.

The rearrangement links TRBV5-1 to TRBJ2-5; 7 bases are shared with TRBD2. This CDR3 has 14 residues. Germline CDR1 and CDR2: SGHRS and YFSETQ. With V trimmed by 5 bases and J by 5 bases, 9 bases remained unmatched. The DNA of the CDR3 is TGCGCCAGCAGTCTGGGGGGGACTTTTGAGACCCAGTACTTC. It yields the protein CASSLGGTFETQYF.

This clonotype was recorded a few times. The chain links TRBV5-5 to TRBJ2-5; 7 positions match TRBD1. The germline gives CDR1 SGHKS, CDR2 YYEKEE (reference sequence). V shed 4 bases, J shed 4 bases, and the junction held 16 bases outside the gene matches. The CDR3 loop spans 17 amino acids. For the CDR3, the DNA is TGTGCCAGCAGCCACGAAGCAACGACAGGGTTGCGAGAGACCCAGTACTTC. Residues: CASSHEATTGLRETQYF.

The genes are TRBV10-3 and TRBJ1-1, with TRBD1 matching over 9 bases. The CDR3 totals 15 residues. Germline assignment: CDR1 ENHRY and CDR2 SYGVKD. V lost 4 bases and J lost 1; bases outside the gene matches: 4. For the CDR3, the DNA is TGTGCCATCAGTGGACCGGGACAGGGGAACACTGAAGCTTTCTTT. The encoded protein is CAISGPGQGNTEAFF.

The rearrangement links TRBV20-1 to TRBJ2-7; 9 bases map to TRBD2. The length of the CDR3 is 13 residues. V lost 5 bases, J lost 6 bases, and 8 bases stayed unmatched. The germline gives CDR1 DFQATT, CDR2 SNEGSKA (reference sequence). The CDR3, as DNA: TGCAGTGCTTTCCGCGGGGGGGCGAGCGAGCAGTACTTC. It is translated as CSAFRGGASEQYF.

The rearrangement joins TRBV2 to TRBJ2-7; the D gene is possibly TRBD1 (6 bases). V lost 4 bases to trimming and J lost 7 bases, with 11 bases between them. Germline loops: CDR1 SNHLY, CDR2 FYNNEI. The CDR3 consists of 12 residues. The CDR3 region is CASSASGVEQYF. The CDR3 DNA sequence: TGTGCCAGCAGTGCTTCAGGGGTTGAGCAGTACTTC.

This clonotype has more than one count but fewer than ten. A much larger clone lies a single base off, so this may be a read error. This sequence joins TRBV5-1 and TRBJ2-5, with 10 bases identical to TRBD2. The J call may be wrong; the DNA end is better matched by TRBJ2-1. CDR1 is SGHRS and CDR2 is YFSETQ in the germline V gene. CDR3 length: 15 residues. The CDR3 DNA sequence: TGCGCCAGCCAACTAGCGGGGTTCCCCCAAGAGACCCAGTTCTTC. Encoded protein: CASQLAGFPQETQFF.

CDR3 sequence: CASSPPQVVAGSYEQYF. The CDR3 coding sequence is TGTGCCAGCAGTCCCCCACAGGTAGTAGCGGGGTCCTACGAGCAGTACTTC. The rearrangement uses TRBV6-2 or TRBV6-3 and TRBJ2-7; 8 bases fit TRBD2. The V gene end was trimmed by 5 bases and the J gene end by 1 base; junction bases not matched to a gene: 13. The length of the CDR3 is 17 residues. The germline V gene encodes CDR1 MNHEY and CDR2 SVGEGT.

This clonotype occurred a few times. This sequence joins TRBV12-3 or TRBV12-4 and TRBJ2-3; 13 bases are a match to TRBD2. The CDR3 loop spans 14 amino acids. The V and J ends lost 6 bases and 4 bases, in that order; junction bases with no gene match: 1. CDR3 sequence reads: CASRLAGGADTQYF. The CDR3 nucleotides read TGTGCCAGCAGACTAGCGGGGGGGGCAGATACGCAGTATTTT.

This clonotype was seen a few times. The CDR3 DNA is TGCGCCAGCAGTAGGACAGATGATGTATATGGCTACACCTTC. This codes for CASSRTDDVYGYTF. The chain combines TRBV10-2 with TRBJ1-2, with D perhaps TRBD1 (6 bases). The CDR3 runs 14 residues. Germline lookup yields CDR1 WSHSY and CDR2 SAAADI. The germline V and J ends were trimmed by 5 bases and 5 bases, with 15 bases remaining between them.

This clonotype was observed a few times. The genes are TRBV7-9 and TRBJ2-1; the match to TRBD2 covers 9 bases. The J segment lost 5 bases and the V segment lost 1 base, leaving 12 bases of the junction unmatched. This CDR3 region has 18 residues. Germline assignment: CDR1 SEHNR and CDR2 FQNEAQ (reference sequence). The CDR3 DNA follows: TGTGCCAGCAGCTTAGAATTTACGGCGGCTAGCGGGAACAATGAGCAGTTCTTC. Protein product: CASSLEFTAASGNNEQFF.

The chain is built from TRBV7-9 and TRBJ1-4; D not certain. Germline-derived CDR1 and CDR2 are SEHNR and FQNEAQ (reference sequence). Deletions cut 3 bases from V and 8 bases from J, with 16 bases between. This CDR3 spans 15 amino acids. CDR3 in DNA: TGTGCCAGCAGCTTGGGCGGGGAGCATTTCGAAAAACTGTTTTTT. This codes for CASSLGGEHFEKLFF.

The rearrangement joins TRBV5-1 to TRBJ2-2; 7 nucleotides align to TRBD1. Germline V gives CDR1 SGHRS, CDR2 YFSETQ. V was pared by 8 bases and J by 4 bases, with 8 bases of the junction left unmatched. This CDR3 is 14 amino acids long. CDR3 nucleotides: TGCGCCAGTTTCTCTTACAGGGGCACCGGGGAGCTGTTTTTT. It encodes CASFSYRGTGELFF.

The gene calls are TRBV12-3 or TRBV12-4 and TRBJ2-7; perhaps D is TRBD1 or TRBD2 (5 bases each). The DNA end is more similar to TRBJ2-5, so the J call may be wrong. The CDR3 is 16 amino acids. The CDR3, as DNA: TGTGCCAGCAGTTTGGACGGAGGTGGGGACGGGGAGACCCAGTACTTC. Translating it yields CASSLDGGGDGETQYF.

In nucleotides, the CDR3 is TGCAGTGCTAGAAATTTGGGGACAGGGGTCATTGGGAGCTCCTACAATGAGCAGTTCTTC. Its translation is CSARNLGTGVIGSSYNEQFF. The rearrangement uses TRBV20-1 and TRBJ2-1, with TRBD1 identical over 10 bases. CDR1 is DFQATT, CDR2 SNEGSKA, per germline (reference sequence). V lost 2 bases and J lost 0; bases outside the gene matches: 16. The length of the CDR3 is 20 residues.

The V and J genes are TRBV14 and TRBJ2-2; the match to TRBD1 covers 9 bases. The V gene end was trimmed by 0 bases and the J gene end by 1 base; junction bases not matched to a gene: 0. The CDR3 has 16 residues. Per the germline V gene, CDR1 is SGHDN and CDR2 is FVKESK. The CDR3, as DNA: TGTGCCAGCAGCCAAGAGGGACAGGGGAACACCGGGGAGCTGTTTTTT. It translates to CASSQEGQGNTGELFF.